One and the same sample provided the 26 T cell receptor beta chains below, sequenced in a study of blood T cell repertoires in COVID-19. Sequenced by immunoSEQ multiplex PCR; TCRdb stores in-frame clones only, minus some. The table has 250,000 to 400,000 clones, roughly 90% seen once. The sequenced sample consisted of peripheral blood. Receptors originate from a woman in her 30s with COVID-19, enrolled during active disease.

The chain is built from TRBV5-4 and TRBJ2-7, with TRBD2 matching over 8 bases. The V gene end was trimmed by 4 bases and the J gene end by 2 bases; junction bases not matched to a gene: 11. CDR3 length: 16 residues. The germline gives CDR1 SGHNT, CDR2 YYREEE (reference sequence). CDR3 protein: CASSRAPGGPTYEQYF. For the CDR3, the DNA is TGTGCCAGCAGCCGTGCACCGGGAGGGCCAACCTACGAGCAGTACTTC.

The rearrangement uses TRBV14 and TRBJ2-2; no clear D gene. The germline CDR1 and CDR2 sequences are SGHDN and FVKESK. This CDR3 is built from 13 residues. V lost 6 bases, J lost 0 bases, and 5 bases lay in between. CDR3 DNA: TGTGCCAGCAGTGAGTCGAACACCGGGGAGCTGTTTTTT. Protein product: CASSESNTGELFF. Full variable domain (outside the CDR3, taken from reference TRBV14 and TRBJ2-2): EAGVTQFPSHSVIEKGQTVTLRCDPISGHDNLYWYRRVMGKEIKFLLHFVKESKQDESGMPNNRFLAERTGGTYSTLKVQPAELEDSGVYFCASSESNTGELFFGEGSRLTVL.

The V and J genes are TRBV12-3 or TRBV12-4 and TRBJ1-1; the D gene is possibly TRBD1 (6 bases). The CDR3 is made up of 13 amino acids. V lost 6 bases and J lost 5, with 13 bases in between. This CDR3 reads CASRTTQGTEAFF. The CDR3 nucleotides are TGTGCCAGCAGGACAACACAGGGAACTGAAGCTTTCTTT.

On this clone: A much more abundant neighbour one base away suggests this may be a read error. Other DNA sequences of this sample code for an identical CDR3. This sequence joins TRBV5-6 and TRBJ1-1, with 11 bases lining up with TRBD1. V lost 0 bases to trimming and J lost 4 bases; unmatched junction nucleotides: 2. Per germline, CDR1 SGHDT and CDR2 YYEEEE. The CDR3 spans 15 residues. CDR3 residues: CASSLAGTGGTEAFF. DNA of the CDR3: TGTGCCAGCAGCTTGGCCGGGACAGGGGGCACTGAAGCTTTCTTT.

V and J are TRBV5-1 and TRBJ2-7; 8 bases agree with TRBD1. Germline CDR1 and CDR2: SGHRS and YFSETQ. This CDR3 is 16 amino acids long. V lost 4 bases and J lost 3; bases outside the gene matches: 12. CDR3 in DNA: TGCGCCAGCAGCATGCCATCAGGGGGCCATAGCTACGAGCAGTACTTC. Translated, it gives CASSMPSGGHSYEQYF.

This clone was counted a single time. The rearrangement joins TRBV18 to TRBJ1-6; possibly TRBD1 for D (5 bases). Germline assignment: CDR1 KGHSH and CDR2 LQKENI. The CDR3 contains 16 residues. V lost 5 bases to trimming and J lost 6 bases, with 17 bases between them. The DNA for the CDR3 is TGTGCCAGCTCAGACCCTGGGGCCACCACTAATTCACCCCTCCACTTT. Protein: CASSDPGATTNSPLHF.

The rearrangement links TRBV6-2 or TRBV6-3 to TRBJ2-5; tentative D call: TRBD2 (5 bases). This CDR3 is 16 amino acids long. V gave up 2 bases and J gave up 0 bases, with 13 bases separating them. Looked up from germline, CDR1 is MNHEY and CDR2 is SVGEGT. CDR3 DNA sequence: TGTGCCAGCAGTTACGTGGGAGAGGCCAACCAAGAGACCCAGTACTTC. Translating gives CASSYVGEANQETQYF.

This clone was observed a single time. The V call is TRBV12-5, the J call TRBJ2-2, with TRBD2 matching over 7 bases. Trimming cost V 1 base and J 4 bases; bases outside gene matches: 6. Germline CDR1 LGHNT, CDR2 FRNRAP. The CDR3 extends over 16 amino acids. The CDR3 sequence is CASGLGAGASTGELFF. The CDR3 DNA is TGTGCTAGTGGTTTGGGGGCGGGAGCGTCCACCGGGGAGCTGTTTTTT.

The chain couples TRBV19 to TRBJ2-7; the match to TRBD1 covers 9 bases. This CDR3 is 16 amino acids long. The trim removed 5 bases at V and 1 base at J, leaving 9 bases unmatched. CDR1 is LNHDA, CDR2 SQIVND, per germline (reference sequence). CDR3 sequence: CASSSPGGQGSYEQYF. As DNA, the CDR3 is TGTGCCAGTAGTTCCCCAGGGGGACAGGGATCCTACGAGCAGTACTTC.

This chain joins TRBV27 and TRBJ2-1, with TRBD1 as a possible D gene (6 bases). Trimming removed 6 bases at V and 5 bases at J, with 14 bases between. This CDR3 comprises 14 residues. CDR1 and CDR2 (germline): MNHEY, SMNVEV (reference sequence). Written as DNA, the CDR3 is TGTGCCAGCAGGCTCACAGGGAATAACAATGAGCAGTTCTTC. It yields the protein CASRLTGNNNEQFF.

This clone was counted a single time. V and J are TRBV30 and TRBJ2-3; 13 positions match TRBD2. Germline V gives CDR1 GTSNPN, CDR2 SVGIG (reference sequence). Trimming at V came to 0 bases and at J to 6 bases, leaving 9 bases not matched to a gene. The CDR3 sequence is 17 residues long. CDR3 coding DNA: TGTGCCTGGAGTGTCCTCCGCACTAGCGGGAGGGGGGATACGCAGTATTTT. It yields the protein CAWSVLRTSGRGDTQYF.

The V call is TRBV5-1, the J call TRBJ2-1; 7 nucleotides match TRBD1. The V gene end was trimmed by 4 bases and the J gene end by 0 bases; junction bases not matched to a gene: 10. CDR3 length equals 17 residues. Germline values: CDR1 SGHRS, CDR2 YFSETQ. Here the CDR3 DNA reads TGCGCCAGCAGCACCCCGACAGGGCGGCCCTCCTACAATGAGCAGTTCTTC. Its protein product is CASSTPTGRPSYNEQFF. Complete variable domain (other parts from reference TRBV5-1 and TRBJ2-1): KAGVTQTPRYLIKTRGQQVTLSCSPISGHRSVSWYQQTPGQGLQFLFEYFSETQRNKGNFPGRFSGRQFSNSRSEMNVSTLELGDSALYLCASSTPTGRPSYNEQFFGPGTRLTVL.

This clone was observed a single time. V and J are TRBV27 and TRBJ2-1; 9 nucleotides match TRBD2. This CDR3 is built from 17 residues. CDR1 MNHEY and CDR2 SMNVEV come from the germline V gene (reference sequence). With V trimmed by 6 bases and J by 3 bases, 12 bases remained unmatched. In nucleotides, the CDR3 is TGTGCCAGCAGCCTTTCGGGGCTAGCGGGATTCTACAATGAGCAGTTCTTC. Translation: CASSLSGLAGFYNEQFF.

This rearrangement joins TRBV25-1 to TRBJ1-2, with D unclear. CDR3 length: 13 amino acids. Germline-derived CDR1 and CDR2 are MGHDK and SYGVNS. Trimming left V 5 bases short and J 4 bases short, with 11 bases between. In DNA form, the CDR3 reads TGTGCCAGCAGTTCCGGCAGGTTCTATGGCTACACCTTC. Translation: CASSSGRFYGYTF.

The chain combines TRBV19 with TRBJ2-7; 7 nucleotides align to TRBD1. Trimming cost V 7 bases and J 2 bases; bases outside gene matches: 8. Germline V gives CDR1 LNHDA, CDR2 SQIVND (reference sequence). The CDR3 spans 14 residues. The CDR3 DNA is TGTGCCAGTACCCCGGGACAGCATGCCTACGAGCAGTACTTC. This codes for CASTPGQHAYEQYF.

In this sample, this clone turned up once. CDR3 nucleotide sequence: TGTGCCAGCAGTTCGGGACAGAGAACATTTGGCTACACCTTC. This gives the protein CASSSGQRTFGYTF. The chain recombines TRBV6-5 with TRBJ1-2, with 7 bases that match TRBD1. This CDR3 comprises 14 residues. J gave up 7 bases and V 4 bases, and 9 bases lay outside the gene matches. CDR1 is MNHEY, CDR2 SVGAGI, per germline.

The V gene is TRBV18, the J gene TRBJ2-3; D ambiguous. V shed 2 bases and J shed 0 bases, with 6 bases lying between them. CDR3 length equals 14 residues. Germline V gene lookup returns CDR1 KGHSH and CDR2 LQKENI. As DNA, the CDR3 is TGTGCCAGCTCACCAGGGCCTAGCACAGATACGCAGTATTTT. Translated, it gives CASSPGPSTDTQYF. Drawing the rest from reference TRBV18 and TRBJ2-3, the complete variable domain is NAGVMQNPRHLVRRRGQEARLRCSPMKGHSHVYWYRQLPEEGLKFMVYLQKENIIDESGMPKERFSAEFPKEGPSILRIQQVVRGDSAAYFCASSPGPSTDTQYFGPGTRLTVL.

The rearrangement uses TRBV7-2 and TRBJ2-7, with 13 bases matching TRBD2. This CDR3 has 17 residues. The V segment lost 0 bases and the J segment 7 bases; nucleotides outside the gene matches: 9. CDR1 and CDR2 from the germline V gene are SGHTA and FQGNSA. The CDR3 loop is CASSLARLAGGPGEQYF. The CDR3 DNA is TGTGCCAGCAGCTTAGCGCGACTAGCGGGAGGCCCTGGGGAGCAGTACTTC.

The rearrangement joins TRBV19 to TRBJ2-3, with D possibly matching TRBD2 (7 bases). Per germline, CDR1 LNHDA and CDR2 SQIVND (reference sequence). Deletions cut 4 bases from V and 2 bases from J, with 13 bases between. The length of the CDR3 is 15 residues. The CDR3 here is CASSRGGPYTDTQYF. For the CDR3, the DNA is TGTGCCAGTAGTAGGGGGGGGCCTTACACAGATACGCAGTATTTT.

This clone occurred once. The chain uses TRBV11-2 and TRBJ1-2; D unresolved. The CDR3 has 13 amino acids. V lost 1 base and J 3 bases, leaving 6 bases between the germline ends. Germline V lookup: CDR1 SGHAT, CDR2 FQNNGV. The CDR3 coding sequence is TGTGCCAGCAGCTTAGTACCGGACTATGGCTACACCTTC. Amino acids: CASSLVPDYGYTF.

The chain combines TRBV6-4 with TRBJ1-5; tentatively, D is TRBD1 (6 bases). V was cut by 6 bases and J by 7 bases, with 13 bases left in between. The CDR3 runs to 13 residues. The germline V gene has CDR1 MRHNA and CDR2 SNTAGT. In nucleotides, the CDR3 is TGTGCCAGCAGGATGACAGGTAACCAGCCCCAGCATTTT. Translation gives CASRMTGNQPQHF.

The rearrangement uses TRBV11-2 and TRBJ1-2, with a weak D call TRBD1 (6 bases). The germline V gene encodes CDR1 SGHAT and CDR2 FQNNGV. Trimming took 3 bases from V and 4 from J, leaving 9 bases between them. CDR3 length equals 13 residues. CDR3 coding DNA: TGTGCCAGCAGCTTCACAGGGTTCTATGGCTACACCTTC. It specifies CASSFTGFYGYTF.

CDR3 nucleotides: TGTGCCTGGAGTTGGACAGGGGGAGGTTGGTCTTTCTTT. It specifies CAWSWTGGGWSFF. The chain employs TRBV30 and TRBJ1-1; 10 bases match TRBD1. V was pared by 2 bases and J by 12 bases, with 9 bases of the junction left unmatched. The CDR3 is 13 residues long. Germline CDR1 reads GTSNPN; CDR2 reads SVGIG (reference sequence).

This rearrangement joins TRBV10-3 to TRBJ1-2, with 7 bases matching TRBD1. J gave up 6 bases and V 2 bases, and 9 bases lay outside the gene matches. The CDR3 runs to 15 residues. CDR1 and CDR2 (germline): ENHRY, SYGVKD. CDR3 in amino acids: CAISEGQAPRDGYTF. CDR3 in DNA: TGTGCCATCAGTGAGGGACAGGCCCCGAGGGATGGCTACACCTTC.

The chain employs TRBV5-4 and TRBJ2-5; tentative D call: TRBD1 (6 bases). Germline V gene sequence: CDR1 SGHNT, CDR2 YYREEE (reference sequence). V lost 2 bases and J 5 bases, leaving 19 bases between the germline ends. This CDR3 has 16 residues. The CDR3 region is CASSLGGVFRVETQYF. CDR3 in DNA: TGTGCCAGCAGCTTAGGGGGTGTCTTTCGGGTGGAGACCCAGTACTTC.

J is TRBJ2-1 and V is TRBV6-1; 7 bases map to TRBD1. The ends lost 1 base at V and 6 bases at J; junction bases unmatched: 6. Germline assignment: CDR1 MNHNS and CDR2 SASEGT. CDR3 length: 15 amino acids. CDR3 in amino acids: CASSEGMAGGNEQFF. The CDR3 DNA sequence: TGTGCCAGCAGTGAAGGAATGGCAGGGGGCAATGAGCAGTTCTTC.